This T cell receptor beta chain was identified in a study of blood T cell repertoires in COVID-19. Sequencing used immunoSEQ multiplex PCR; TCRdb keeps in-frame clones, though not all of them. The data show tens of thousands of clones, 84% seen once. This CDR3 is built from 17 residues. Germline lookup yields CDR1 SGHRS and CDR2 YFSETQ. The V end was cut by 3 bases, the J end by 0 bases, with 16 bases between. V gene TRBV5-1 combines with J gene TRBJ2-1; tentative D call: TRBD2 (6 bases). This TCR came from a woman aged 80 or older with acute or convalescent COVID-19. The source material was peripheral blood. Here the CDR3 DNA reads TGCGCCAGCAGCTGGCGGGGAGTCCTAAGCTCCTACAATGAGCAGTTCTTC. Translating gives CASSWRGVLSSYNEQFF.